One sample yielded the 20 T cell receptor beta chains listed below, sequenced in a study of CD8 T cells in ankylosing spondylitis. One entry per CDR3 protein, called by TCRdb with MiXCR from the 5' RACE reads. The data contain about 260,000 distinct CDR3 sequences, 15% to 20% of them seen just once; the ten biggest clones take up roughly 8%. Sequenced material: blood, either unsorted or a sorted T cell fraction (not recorded which). The receptors shown here come from a male donor with ankylosing spondylitis or in good health (not recorded which).

The table lists this clonotype with many counts. The J gene is TRBJ2-1, the V gene TRBV29-1; D possibly corresponds to TRBD2 (5 bases). The germline CDR1 and CDR2 sequences are SQVTM and ANQGSEA. The CDR3 length is 12 residues. Trimming took 7 bases from V and 5 from J, leaving 12 bases between them. The CDR3 DNA follows: TGCAGCGCTGGGAGTTACAACAATGAGCAGTTCTTC. Protein: CSAGSYNNEQFF.

This chain uses TRBV11-2 with TRBJ2-5; D unresolved. CDR1 is SGHAT, CDR2 FQNNGV, per germline. This CDR3 comprises 12 residues. V shed 5 bases and J shed 5 bases, with 9 bases lying between them. The CDR3 protein is CASSQLGETQYF. DNA of the CDR3: TGTGCCAGCAGCCAACTGGGGGAGACCCAGTACTTC. The full variable domain, completed using reference TRBV11-2 and TRBJ2-5, is EAGVAQSPRYKIIEKRQSVAFWCNPISGHATLYWYQQILGQGPKLLIQFQNNGVVDDSQLPKDRFSAERLKGVDSTLKIQPAKLEDSAVYLCASSQLGETQYFGPGTRLLVL.

The chain has TRBV11-2 and TRBJ1-3; D gene ambiguous. The CDR3 covers 16 residues. Germline CDR1 is SGHAT and CDR2 is FQNNGV. With 0 bases removed from V and 0 bases from J, the gap between germline ends came to 9 bases. The CDR3 DNA follows: TGTGCCAGCAGCTTAGATCGAGGGAGCTCTGGAAACACCATATATTTT. Amino acids: CASSLDRGSSGNTIYF.

The chain carries TRBV20-1 and TRBJ2-1; a possible D gene is TRBD2 (6 bases). The CDR3 totals 13 residues. Trimming took 5 bases from V and 4 from J, leaving 12 bases between them. CDR1 and CDR2 from the germline V gene are DFQATT and SNEGSKA (reference sequence). In nucleotides, the CDR3 is TGCAGTGCTCCCCCGGGGGTATACAATGAGCAGTTCTTC. Amino acid sequence: CSAPPGVYNEQFF.

The table lists this clonotype with a few counts. The chain is built from TRBV23-1 and TRBJ2-5, with 7 positions matching TRBD1. TRBV23-1 is known as an ORF, though its function is uncertain. V lost 0 bases to trimming and J lost 5 bases; unmatched junction nucleotides: 9. The CDR3 contains 16 residues. The CDR3 sequence is CASSQSGQPGGETQYF. The CDR3 bases are TGCGCCAGCAGTCAATCGGGACAGCCTGGGGGCGAGACCCAGTACTTC.

This clonotype was seen once. V is TRBV3-1 and J is TRBJ2-1, with 7 positions matching TRBD2. The CDR3 has 15 amino acids. The J segment lost 5 bases and the V segment lost 0 bases, leaving 4 bases of the junction unmatched. The germline V gene has CDR1 LGHDT and CDR2 YNNKEL (reference sequence). The CDR3: CASSQEAGDHNEQFF. The CDR3, as DNA: TGTGCCAGCAGCCAAGAGGCGGGGGACCACAATGAGCAGTTCTTC.

This clonotype was detected only a few times. This chain links TRBV5-1 with TRBJ2-1, with D perhaps TRBD1 or TRBD2 (7 bases each). CDR1 is SGHRS and CDR2 is YFSETQ in the germline V gene. The CDR3 totals 14 residues. Trimming took off 0 bases at V and 9 bases at J, with 13 bases between the two ends. The DNA of the CDR3 is TGCGCCAGCAGCTTGGCAGGGGGGGTGTTTGAGCAGTTCTTC. Its protein product is CASSLAGGVFEQFF. The whole variable domain, filled in from reference TRBV5-1 and TRBJ2-1, reads KAGVTQTPRYLIKTRGQQVTLSCSPISGHRSVSWYQQTPGQGLQFLFEYFSETQRNKGNFPGRFSGRQFSNSRSEMNVSTLELGDSALYLCASSLAGGVFEQFFGPGTRLTVL.

This clonotype has a handful of counts. V gene TRBV11-2 combines with J gene TRBJ2-7; the D is unclear. The V gene's germline CDR1 is SGHAT and CDR2 FQNNGV. The V end lost 3 bases, the J end lost 2 bases, and 11 bases lay between the germline ends. The CDR3 length is 14 residues. CDR3 DNA: TGTGCCAGCAGCTTCATAGGAGTAACCTACGAGCAGTACGTC. It encodes CASSFIGVTYEQYV.

The chain is built from TRBV20-1 and TRBJ2-3; 16 nucleotides align to TRBD2. The germline V gene encodes CDR1 DFQATT and CDR2 SNEGSKA (reference sequence). The CDR3 is made up of 16 amino acids. V lost 6 bases, J lost 2 bases, and 5 bases stayed unmatched. CDR3 sequence (DNA): TGCAGTGCCTGGGGACTAGCGGGAGGGATCACAGATACGCAGTATTTT. Translated: CSAWGLAGGITDTQYF.

The chain combines TRBV5-1 with TRBJ1-5; weak D call: TRBD1 (5 bases). V lost 1 base to trimming and J lost 3 bases, with 20 bases between them. Germline values: CDR1 SGHRS, CDR2 YFSETQ. The CDR3 totals 18 residues. CDR3 nucleotide sequence: TGCGCCAGCAGCTTGTACCCCGGGGGTGGGGCGGTCAATCAGCCCCAGCATTTT. Protein sequence: CASSLYPGGGAVNQPQHF.

This clonotype was seen more than once but under ten times. The chain recombines TRBV29-1 with TRBJ1-1; tentative D call: TRBD1 (5 bases). Germline loops: CDR1 SQVTM, CDR2 ANQGSEA. The CDR3 sequence is 14 residues long. The V end lost 4 bases, the J end lost 1 base, and 13 bases lay between the germline ends. The CDR3 reads CSVGGGGKNTEAFF. Here the CDR3 DNA reads TGCAGCGTTGGGGGTGGGGGTAAGAACACTGAAGCTTTCTTT.

This chain joins TRBV20-1 and TRBJ2-1; D is undetermined. V lost 6 bases and J lost 5, with 8 bases in between. Germline values: CDR1 DFQATT, CDR2 SNEGSKA (reference sequence). CDR3 length equals 11 residues. The CDR3 protein is CSARRDNEQFF. The CDR3 bases are TGCAGTGCCCGACGAGACAATGAGCAGTTCTTC.

CDR3 nucleotides: TGTGCCAGCAGTTACTCCCCTAGTTACAATGAGCAGTTCTTC. It specifies CASSYSPSYNEQFF. The chain uses TRBV6-5 and TRBJ2-1; D is undetermined. The CDR3 has 14 residues. V was trimmed by 0 bases and J by 4 bases, leaving 7 bases between them. CDR1 is MNHEY and CDR2 is SVGAGI in the germline V gene.

In DNA, the CDR3 is TGTGCCAGCAGCTACGGGGACAGGGCCTACGAGCAGTACGTC. This gives the protein CASSYGDRAYEQYV. V and J are TRBV7-9 and TRBJ2-7, with TRBD1 matching 9 bases. This CDR3 is 14 amino acids long. With V trimmed by 4 bases and J by 2 bases, 3 bases remained unmatched. Germline loops: CDR1 SEHNR, CDR2 FQNEAQ (reference sequence).

The DNA for the CDR3 is TGTGCCAGCAGCACCCGACTAGCGGGAGAGAATGAGCAGTTCTTC. This translates into CASSTRLAGENEQFF. J is TRBJ2-1 and V is TRBV9, with 12 positions matching TRBD2. This CDR3 has 15 residues. From germline, CDR1 is SGDLS and CDR2 YYNGEE. The V and J ends lost 4 bases and 7 bases, in that order; junction bases with no gene match: 6.

Only a few counts were recorded for this clonotype. The genes are TRBV6-1 and TRBJ2-1, with D perhaps matching TRBD2 (5 bases). The CDR3 extends over 15 amino acids. V lost 4 bases to trimming and J lost 0 bases, with 10 bases between them. Germline loops: CDR1 MNHNS, CDR2 SASEGT. In nucleotides, the CDR3 is TGTGCCAGCAGTGGAGGGAGAGGCTCCTACAATGAGCAGTTCTTC. It encodes CASSGGRGSYNEQFF.

The gene calls are TRBV5-5 and TRBJ1-6; 8 bases fit TRBD1. This CDR3 is 16 amino acids long. With V trimmed by 4 bases and J by 3 bases, 6 bases remained unmatched. From germline, CDR1 is SGHKS and CDR2 YYEKEE (reference sequence). The CDR3 is CASSATGQGYNSPLHF. The DNA of the CDR3 is TGTGCCAGCAGCGCCACCGGACAGGGCTATAATTCACCCCTCCACTTT.

There are many counts of this clonotype. The chain couples TRBV6-1 to TRBJ1-6, with D tentatively TRBD1 (5 bases). CDR1 and CDR2 (germline): MNHNS, SASEGT. This CDR3 has 16 amino acids. The V and J ends lost 2 bases and 9 bases respectively, with 17 bases between them. The CDR3 protein is CASSEYQGALGSPLHF. The CDR3 DNA reads TGTGCCAGCAGTGAATATCAGGGTGCTCTTGGTTCACCCCTCCACTTT.

The gene calls are TRBV28 and TRBJ2-1; D gene ambiguous. Trimming stripped 3 bases from V and 2 bases from J, with 11 bases between. This CDR3 spans 15 amino acids. CDR1 is MDHEN, CDR2 SYDVKM, per germline. Written as DNA, the CDR3 is TGTGCCAGCAGTTTGCAAGGACGACCCTACAATGAGCAGTTCTTC. It is translated as CASSLQGRPYNEQFF.

In this sample, this clonotype turned up a few times. V and J are TRBV12-3 or TRBV12-4 and TRBJ2-3, with 9 bases aligning to TRBD1. The V gene end was trimmed by 6 bases and the J gene end by 4 bases; junction bases not matched to a gene: 5. CDR3 length equals 14 residues. DNA for the CDR3: TGTGCCAGCAGCTGGACAGGGGTCTCAGATACGCAGTATTTT. It specifies CASSWTGVSDTQYF.